This T cell receptor beta chain was obtained from a study of beta chain features in type 1 diabetes. Study outcomes and limitations: Insertion counts at VDJ junctions were lower in type 1 diabetes patients, who also showed more deletions there. Shorter TCRB CDR3s, moderately but significantly so, marked every one of the four CD4+ subsets in Type 1 diabetes patients. Relative to healthy donors, patients appeared to have naive, central memory and Treg TCRB repertoires that were more similar.

The entirety of the isolated RNA underwent reverse transcription, so expressed TCRB transcripts were sequenced. Generated by immunoSEQ multiplex PCR, the TCRdb table keeps only in-frame clones and is missing some. The sample lists around 650,000 clones, approximately 13% occurring once. This CDR3 is built from 12 residues. Between the trimmed V and J ends, which lost 5 bases and 5 bases, there was a span of 9 bases. Germline assignment: CDR1 LGHNT and CDR2 FRNRAP. This clone has only a few counts. Its antigen remains unidentified. The identical CDR3 is also encoded by other nucleotide sequences in the sample.

The sequenced sample was naive CD4+ T cells from blood. The receptor was isolated from a man aged 25-45 years with type 1 diabetes. The rearrangement links TRBV12-5 to TRBJ2-5, with D maybe TRBD1 (6 bases). Written as DNA, the CDR3 is TGTGCTAGTGGTCAAACAGGGGAGACCCAGTACTTC. This codes for CASGQTGETQYF.